The present TCR beta chain was sequenced within a study of shared clonotypes between healthy human individuals. Assay used: immunoSEQ multiplex PCR; TCRdb lists only in-frame clones, some missing. The table lists about 380,000 clones, around 96% of them singletons. V was trimmed by 0 bases and J by 1 base, leaving 7 bases between them. Germline V gene data show CDR1 as ENHRY and CDR2 as SYGVKD. CDR3 length: 14 amino acids. The receptor's source is a man in his thirties or forties in good health. Sequences were obtained from memory CD8+ T cells sorted from blood. This sample's subset: CD45RO+ cells pooled with CCR7-negative TemRA cells. The chain carries TRBV10-3 and TRBJ2-7, with D unresolved. As DNA, the CDR3 is TGTGCCATCAGTGAGTCGGGGATTTCCTACGAGCAGTACTTC. This sequence encodes CAISESGISYEQYF.